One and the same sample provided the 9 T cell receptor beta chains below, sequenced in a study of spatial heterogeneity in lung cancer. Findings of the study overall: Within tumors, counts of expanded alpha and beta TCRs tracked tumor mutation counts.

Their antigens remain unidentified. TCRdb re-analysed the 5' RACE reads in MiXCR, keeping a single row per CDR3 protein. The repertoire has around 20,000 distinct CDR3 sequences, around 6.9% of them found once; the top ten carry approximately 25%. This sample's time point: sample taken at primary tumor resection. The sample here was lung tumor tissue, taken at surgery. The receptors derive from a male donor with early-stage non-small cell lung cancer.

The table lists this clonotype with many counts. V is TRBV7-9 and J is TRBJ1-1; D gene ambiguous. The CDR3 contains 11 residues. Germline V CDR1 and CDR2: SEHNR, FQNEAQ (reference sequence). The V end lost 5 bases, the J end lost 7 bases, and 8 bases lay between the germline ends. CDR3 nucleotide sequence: TGTGCCAGCAGCCTACAATATGAAGCTTTCTTT. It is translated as CASSLQYEAFF. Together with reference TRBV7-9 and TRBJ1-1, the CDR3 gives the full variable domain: DTGVSQNPRHKITKRGQNVTFRCDPISEHNRLYWYRQTLGQGPEFLTYFQNEAQLEKSRLLSDRFSAERPKGSFSTLEIQRTEQGDSAMYLCASSLQYEAFFGQGTRLTVV.

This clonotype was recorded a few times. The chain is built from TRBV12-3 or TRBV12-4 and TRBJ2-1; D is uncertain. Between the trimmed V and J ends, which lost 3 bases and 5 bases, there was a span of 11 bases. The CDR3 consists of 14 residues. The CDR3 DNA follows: TGTGCCAGCAGTTTGAGCCAAACTGACAATGAGCAGTTCTTC. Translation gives CASSLSQTDNEQFF.

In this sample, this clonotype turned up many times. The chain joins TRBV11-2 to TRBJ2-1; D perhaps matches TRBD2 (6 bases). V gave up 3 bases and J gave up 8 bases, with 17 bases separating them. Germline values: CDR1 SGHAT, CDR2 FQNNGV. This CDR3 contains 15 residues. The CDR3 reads CASSLFQGLAYEQFF. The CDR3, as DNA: TGTGCCAGCAGCTTGTTCCAGGGTCTAGCGTATGAGCAGTTCTTC.

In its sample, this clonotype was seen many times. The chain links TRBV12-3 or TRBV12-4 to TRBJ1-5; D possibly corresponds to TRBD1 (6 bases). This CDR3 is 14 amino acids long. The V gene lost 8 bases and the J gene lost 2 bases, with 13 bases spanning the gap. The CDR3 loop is CASGGAVGNQPQHF. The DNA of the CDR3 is TGTGCCAGCGGGGGGGCGGTTGGCAATCAGCCCCAGCATTTT.

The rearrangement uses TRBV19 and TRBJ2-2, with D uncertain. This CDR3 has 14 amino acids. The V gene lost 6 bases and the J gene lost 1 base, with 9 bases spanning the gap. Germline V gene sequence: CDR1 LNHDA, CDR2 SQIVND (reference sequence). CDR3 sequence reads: CASRLMWNTGELFF. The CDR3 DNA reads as TGTGCCAGTAGGCTCATGTGGAACACCGGGGAGCTGTTTTTT. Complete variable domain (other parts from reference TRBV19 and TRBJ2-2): DGGITQSPKYLFRKEGQNVTLSCEQNLNHDAMYWYRQDPGQGLRLIYYSQIVNDFQKGDIAEGYSVSREKKESFPLTVTSAQKNPTAFYLCASRLMWNTGELFFGEGSRLTVL.

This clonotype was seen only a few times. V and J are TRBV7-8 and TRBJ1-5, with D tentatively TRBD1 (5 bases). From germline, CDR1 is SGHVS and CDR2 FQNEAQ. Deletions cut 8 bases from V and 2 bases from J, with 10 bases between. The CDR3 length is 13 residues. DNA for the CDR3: TGTGCCAGCGGGCAGGGTCGCAATCAGCCCCAGCATTTT. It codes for CASGQGRNQPQHF.

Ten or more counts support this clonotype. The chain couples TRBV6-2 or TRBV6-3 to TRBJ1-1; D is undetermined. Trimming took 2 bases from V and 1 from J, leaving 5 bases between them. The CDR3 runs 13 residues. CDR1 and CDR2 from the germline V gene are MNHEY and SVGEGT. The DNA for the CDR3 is TGTGCCAGCAGTTACCCCGGGAACACTGAAGCTTTCTTT. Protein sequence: CASSYPGNTEAFF.

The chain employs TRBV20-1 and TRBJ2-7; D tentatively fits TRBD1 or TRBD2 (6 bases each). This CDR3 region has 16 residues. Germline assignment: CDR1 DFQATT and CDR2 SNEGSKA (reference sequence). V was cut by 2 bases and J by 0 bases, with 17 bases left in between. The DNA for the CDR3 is TGCAGTGCTAGAAGTATTCGGGGGCCGGCCTCCTACGAGCAGTACTTC. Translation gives CSARSIRGPASYEQYF.

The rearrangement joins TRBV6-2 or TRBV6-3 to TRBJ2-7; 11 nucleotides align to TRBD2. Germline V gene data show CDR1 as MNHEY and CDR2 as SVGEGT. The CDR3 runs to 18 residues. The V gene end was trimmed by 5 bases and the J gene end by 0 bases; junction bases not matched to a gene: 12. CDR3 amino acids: CASSAAGLAVPLSYEQYF. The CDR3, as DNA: TGTGCCAGCAGTGCCGCGGGACTAGCGGTGCCCCTCTCCTACGAGCAGTACTTC.